The 22 T cell receptor beta chains listed next were all sequenced from one sample in a study of OX40 agonist ivuxolimab in advanced cancers. The method was the immunoSEQ multiplex PCR assay. Imported from immuneACCESS, the table was reduced by TCRdb to in-frame sequences with V and J called. These copies leave out some clones; in studies compared against another copy, an unresolved V gene accounts for under half, and the cause of the remainder is not known. This sample lists roughly 61,000 clones; approximately 90% were detected once. Around 20% of the sample is taken by the ten largest. Sequences were derived from CD4+ or CD8+ T cells sorted from blood, sampled in a trial of the OX40 agonist ivuxolimab. The receptors here all came from an adult with an advanced solid tumor such as melanoma, head and neck, liver or kidney cancer.

Notes on this clone: One junction end does not reproduce the germline sequence, and a read error may be involved. The rearrangement uses TRBV7-7 and TRBJ2-7; D unresolved. The germline V gene has CDR1 SSHAT and CDR2 FNYEAQ (reference sequence). The CDR3 runs to 14 residues. CDR3 bases: TGTGCTAGCAGCTTTGCTTCAGGAGACTACGAGCAGTACTTC. Translation: CASSFASGDYEQYF.

This rearrangement joins TRBV28 to TRBJ1-5, with 7 bases identical to TRBD1. Per the germline V gene, CDR1 is MDHEN and CDR2 is SYDVKM. Trimming cost V 10 bases and J 6 bases; bases outside gene matches: 12. CDR3 length equals 14 residues. The CDR3 region is CATEPGGLGQPQHF. CDR3 in DNA: TGTGCCACCGAGCCAGGGGGTCTTGGTCAGCCCCAGCATTTT. The variable domain in full, with the rest retrieved from reference TRBV28 and TRBJ1-5, is DVKVTQSSRYLVKRTGEKVFLECVQDMDHENMFWYRQDPGLGLRLIYFSYDVKMKEKGDIPEGYSVSREKKERFSLILESASTNQTSMYLCATEPGGLGQPQHFGDGTRLSIL.

This chain joins TRBV9 and TRBJ2-3; no clear D. Germline assignment: CDR1 SGDLS and CDR2 YYNGEE. V shed 0 bases and J shed 0 bases, with 8 bases lying between them. The CDR3 covers 15 residues. In DNA form, the CDR3 reads TGTGCCAGCAGCGTAGCTTGGACCAGCACAGATACGCAGTATTTT. It codes for CASSVAWTSTDTQYF.

The J gene is TRBJ1-2, the V gene TRBV6-1; the D gene is possibly TRBD1 (5 bases). This CDR3 has 13 amino acids. V was pared by 8 bases and J by 7 bases, with 17 bases between. From germline, CDR1 is MNHNS and CDR2 SASEGT. The DNA of the CDR3 is TGTGCCAGCGGGACTGCCTCTAGAGCTGGCTACACCTTC. It codes for CASGTASRAGYTF.

The gene calls are TRBV7-9 and TRBJ1-2; a possible D gene is TRBD1 (5 bases). CDR1 is SEHNR, CDR2 FQNEAQ, per germline (reference sequence). Deletions cut 5 bases from V and 4 bases from J, with 17 bases between. This CDR3 is built from 15 residues. CDR3 bases: TGTGCCAGCAGCCCCCAGGGAGATAACCTCTATGGCTACACCTTC. It codes for CASSPQGDNLYGYTF.

The V call is TRBV28, the J call TRBJ2-7, with D possibly being TRBD1 (5 bases). Germline V gene data show CDR1 as MDHEN and CDR2 as SYDVKM. The CDR3 is made up of 14 amino acids. Trimming stripped 3 bases from V and 4 bases from J, with 13 bases between. CDR3 protein: CASSFLDSTYEQYF. Here the CDR3 DNA reads TGTGCCAGCAGTTTTCTCGACAGTACTTACGAGCAGTACTTC.

The chain has TRBV9 and TRBJ2-5, with TRBD2 matching 7 bases. Unmatched junction bases numbered 6, after V lost 3 bases and J lost 1 base. The germline V gene encodes CDR1 SGDLS and CDR2 YYNGEE. The CDR3 runs 15 residues. CDR3 loop: CASSEGPGGQETQYF. CDR3 coding DNA: TGTGCCAGCAGCGAGGGGCCGGGGGGCCAAGAGACCCAGTACTTC.

This clone was seen once. The gene calls are TRBV18 and TRBJ1-2; D may be TRBD1 (6 bases). The germline V and J ends were trimmed by 3 bases and 2 bases, with 16 bases remaining between them. Germline assignment: CDR1 KGHSH and CDR2 LQKENI. The CDR3 sequence is 16 residues long. This CDR3 is CASSPEQGTPNYGYTF. The DNA of the CDR3 is TGTGCCAGCTCACCTGAACAGGGAACACCAAACTATGGCTACACCTTC.

The chain recombines TRBV4-1 with TRBJ2-5; 7 positions match TRBD1. The CDR3 is 15 amino acids. The V segment lost 8 bases and the J segment 5 bases; nucleotides outside the gene matches: 14. The germline gives CDR1 MGHRA, CDR2 YSYEKL. The CDR3 coding sequence is TGCGCCAGCGGGCTGCGCGTGGACAGGCCGGAGACCCAGTACTTC. This gives the protein CASGLRVDRPETQYF.

This clone was detected a few times. This sequence joins TRBV2 and TRBJ2-1, with D unresolved. The V gene lost 4 bases and the J gene lost 5 bases, with 6 bases spanning the gap. CDR3 size: 12 residues. Germline V gene sequence: CDR1 SNHLY, CDR2 FYNNEI. CDR3 DNA sequence: TGTGCCAGCAGTGGATCGGACAATGAGCAGTTCTTC. Its translation is CASSGSDNEQFF. Full variable domain (rest looked up from reference TRBV2 and TRBJ2-1): EPEVTQTPSHQVTQMGQEVILRCVPISNHLYFYWYRQILGQKVEFLVSFYNNEISEKSEIFDDQFSVERPDGSNFTLKIRSTKLEDSAMYFCASSGSDNEQFFGPGTRLTVL.

This chain joins TRBV6-7 and TRBJ2-7; 7 bases map to TRBD1. TRBV6-7 is an open reading frame, and its role is uncertain. This CDR3 is built from 13 residues. The trim removed 8 bases at V and 3 bases at J, leaving 7 bases unmatched. CDR3 sequence: CASSTGVNYEQYF. The CDR3 coding sequence is TGTGCCAGCTCTACAGGGGTAAACTACGAGCAGTACTTC.

The chain has TRBV4-1 and TRBJ1-5; D gene ambiguous. The CDR3 consists of 13 residues. Between the trimmed V and J ends, which lost 4 bases and 3 bases, there was a span of 7 bases. The germline CDR1 and CDR2 sequences are MGHRA and YSYEKL. CDR3 DNA sequence: TGCGCCAGCAGCCCGGGAGACAATCAGCCCCAGCATTTT. Amino acid sequence: CASSPGDNQPQHF.

J is TRBJ2-7 and V is TRBV6-5; D not certain. The CDR3 is made up of 11 amino acids. V was pared by 6 bases and J by 0 bases, with 3 bases between. Germline assignment: CDR1 MNHEY and CDR2 SVGAGI. The CDR3 DNA reads TGTGCCAGCAGGAACTCCTACGAGCAGTACTTC. The encoded protein is CASRNSYEQYF.

The chain joins TRBV9 to TRBJ2-3; no clear D gene. Germline-derived CDR1 and CDR2 are SGDLS and YYNGEE. The CDR3 loop spans 14 amino acids. Between the trimmed V and J ends, which lost 6 bases and 6 bases, there was a span of 17 bases. CDR3 sequence reads: CASNPAPVVDTQYF. In nucleotides, the CDR3 is TGTGCCAGCAACCCAGCCCCGGTAGTCGATACGCAGTATTTT.

The chain links TRBV5-5 to TRBJ1-3; no firm D call. The CDR3 is 16 residues long. V shed 0 bases and J shed 0 bases, with 10 bases lying between them. CDR1 is SGHKS, CDR2 YYEKEE, per germline (reference sequence). Here the CDR3 DNA reads TGTGCCAGCAGCTTGGGATCTGGATACTCTGGAAACACCATATATTTT. It translates to CASSLGSGYSGNTIYF. Variable domain in full (rest from reference TRBV5-5 and TRBJ1-3): DAGVTQSPTHLIKTRGQQVTLRCSPISGHKSVSWYQQVLGQGPQFIFQYYEKEERGRGNFPDRFSARQFPNYSSELNVNALLLGDSALYLCASSLGSGYSGNTIYFGEGSWLTVV.

The chain carries TRBV6-5 and TRBJ1-3, with D tentatively TRBD1 (6 bases). V lost 2 bases, J lost 4 bases, and 12 bases lay in between. Germline lookup yields CDR1 MNHEY and CDR2 SVGAGI. This CDR3 region has 15 residues. Here the CDR3 DNA reads TGTGCCAGCAGTTACCTATCAGGGGAGGGAAACACCATATATTTT. The encoded protein is CASSYLSGEGNTIYF.

This rearrangement joins TRBV30 to TRBJ1-1; the D is unclear. This CDR3 comprises 12 residues. Germline CDR1 GTSNPN, CDR2 SVGIG (reference sequence). Trimming took off 5 bases at V and 0 bases at J, with 7 bases between the two ends. The CDR3 nucleotides are TGTGCCTGGGACGTCATGAACACTGAAGCTTTCTTT. Its protein product is CAWDVMNTEAFF.

Note on this clone: A junction end diverges from the germline sequence, so it may reflect a read error. V gene TRBV10-1 combines with J gene TRBJ2-1; possibly TRBD2 for D (5 bases). Germline loops: CDR1 WNHNN, CDR2 SYGVQD (reference sequence). This CDR3 region has 11 residues. The CDR3 is CATRDYKEQFF. CDR3 DNA sequence: TGCGCCACCCGAGACTACAAGGAGCAGTTCTTC.

This sequence joins TRBV4-1 and TRBJ2-5; D unresolved. V lost 4 bases to trimming and J lost 2 bases, with 14 bases between them. Germline V gene sequence: CDR1 MGHRA, CDR2 YSYEKL. The CDR3 consists of 15 residues. CDR3 nucleotides: TGCGCCAGCAGCCCCCTCCCCCAGTTACAAGAGACCCAGTACTTC. This encodes CASSPLPQLQETQYF.

The chain links TRBV28 to TRBJ2-2; the D is unclear. The CDR3 has 13 residues. The germline gives CDR1 MDHEN, CDR2 SYDVKM. V was trimmed by 3 bases and J by 4 bases, leaving 6 bases between them. The CDR3 spells CASSFRVTGELFF. The CDR3 nucleotides read TGTGCCAGCAGTTTTCGCGTCACCGGGGAGCTGTTTTTT.

This chain joins TRBV5-1 and TRBJ2-7; 10 bases are shared with TRBD2. The CDR3 has 12 amino acids. Trimming cost V 9 bases and J 2 bases; bases outside gene matches: 2. Germline CDR1 reads SGHRS; CDR2 reads YFSETQ. CDR3 loop: CATGTSAYEQYF. The CDR3 bases are TGCGCCACGGGGACTAGCGCCTACGAGCAGTACTTC.

In nucleotides, the CDR3 is TGTGCCAGCAGCTTTTACCCGAATAGACAGGTCGTGGACGAGCAGTACTTC. It encodes CASSFYPNRQVVDEQYF. The chain combines TRBV7-8 with TRBJ2-7; perhaps TRBD1 as D (6 bases). V was cut by 3 bases and J by 5 bases, with 23 bases left in between. Germline CDR1 reads SGHVS; CDR2 reads FQNEAQ. The CDR3 has 17 residues.